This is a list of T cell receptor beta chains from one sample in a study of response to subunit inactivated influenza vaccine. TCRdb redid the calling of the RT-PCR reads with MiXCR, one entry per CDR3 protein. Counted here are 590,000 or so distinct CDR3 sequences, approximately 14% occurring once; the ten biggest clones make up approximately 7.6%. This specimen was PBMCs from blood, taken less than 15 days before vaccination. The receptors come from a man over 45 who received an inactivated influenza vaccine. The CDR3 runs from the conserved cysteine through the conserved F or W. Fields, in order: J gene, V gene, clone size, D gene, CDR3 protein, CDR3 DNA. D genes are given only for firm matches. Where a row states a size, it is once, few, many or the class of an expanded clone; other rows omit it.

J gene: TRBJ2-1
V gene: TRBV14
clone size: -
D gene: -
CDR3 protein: CASSQSGTAYNEQFF
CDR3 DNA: TGTGCCAGCAGCCAATCGGGGACGGCCTACAATGAGCAGTTCTTC

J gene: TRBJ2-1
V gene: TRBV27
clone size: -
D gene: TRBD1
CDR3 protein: CASSSPQQGAYNEQFF
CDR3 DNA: TGTGCCAGCAGTTCCCCCCAGCAGGGGGCCTACAATGAGCAGTTCTTC

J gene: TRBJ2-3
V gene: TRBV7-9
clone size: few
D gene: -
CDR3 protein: CASSSTDGTDTQYF
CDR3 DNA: TGTGCCAGCAGCTCTACCGACGGCACAGATACGCAGTATTTT

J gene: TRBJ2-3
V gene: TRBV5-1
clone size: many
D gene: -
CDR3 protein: CASSLDSDTQYF
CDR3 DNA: TGCGCCAGCAGCTTGGATTCAGATACGCAGTATTTT

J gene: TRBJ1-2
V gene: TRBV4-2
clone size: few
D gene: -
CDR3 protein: CASSQNPTPGPYGYTF
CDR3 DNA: TGTGCCAGCAGCCAAAATCCGACCCCCGGTCCCTATGGCTACACCTTC

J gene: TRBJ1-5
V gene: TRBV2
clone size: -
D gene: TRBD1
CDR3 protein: CASSGQGGSNQPQHF
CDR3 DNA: TGTGCCAGCAGCGGACAGGGAGGAAGCAATCAGCCCCAGCATTTT

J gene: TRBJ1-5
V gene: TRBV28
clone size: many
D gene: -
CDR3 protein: CASSNSYSNQPQHF
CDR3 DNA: TGTGCCAGCAGCAACAGTTATAGCAATCAGCCCCAGCATTTT

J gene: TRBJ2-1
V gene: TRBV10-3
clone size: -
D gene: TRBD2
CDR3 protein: CAITDGTSGVYNEQFF
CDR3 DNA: TGTGCCATCACCGACGGGACTAGCGGGGTCTACAATGAGCAGTTCTTC

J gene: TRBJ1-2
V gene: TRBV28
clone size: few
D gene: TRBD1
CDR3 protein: CASSLKFQGVRKNYGYTF
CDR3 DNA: TGTGCCAGCAGTTTAAAATTCCAGGGGGTCCGAAAGAACTATGGCTACACCTTC

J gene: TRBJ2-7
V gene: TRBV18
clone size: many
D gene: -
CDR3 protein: CASSPQRMYEQYF
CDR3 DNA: TGTGCCAGCTCACCGCAGCGGATGTACGAGCAGTACTTC

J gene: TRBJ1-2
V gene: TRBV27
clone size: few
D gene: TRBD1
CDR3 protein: CASSPGGPNYGYTF
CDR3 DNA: TGTGCCAGCAGTCCAGGGGGCCCTAACTATGGCTACACCTTC

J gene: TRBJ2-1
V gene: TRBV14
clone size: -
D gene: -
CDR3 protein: CASSHRVGHNEQFF
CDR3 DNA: TGTGCCAGCAGCCACAGGGTGGGGCACAATGAGCAGTTCTTC

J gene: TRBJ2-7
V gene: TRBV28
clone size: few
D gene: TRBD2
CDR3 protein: CASSSPLAGTHYVQYF
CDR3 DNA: TGTGCCAGCAGTTCCCCTCTAGCGGGGACACACTACGTGCAGTACTTC

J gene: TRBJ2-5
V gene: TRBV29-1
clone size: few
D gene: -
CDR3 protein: CSVDDGGETQYF
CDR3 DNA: TGCAGCGTTGATGATGGTGGAGAGACCCAGTACTTC

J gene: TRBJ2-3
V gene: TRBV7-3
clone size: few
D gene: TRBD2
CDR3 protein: CASSLGLAGDGTQYF
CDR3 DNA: TGTGCCAGCAGCTTGGGACTAGCGGGAGATGGTACGCAGTATTTT

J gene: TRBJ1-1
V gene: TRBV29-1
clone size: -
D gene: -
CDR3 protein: CSVRQGKAAAFF
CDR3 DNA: TGCAGCGTTCGTCAGGGAAAAGCTGCAGCTTTCTTT

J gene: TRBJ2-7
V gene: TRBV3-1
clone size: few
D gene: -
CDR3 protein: CASSQSWDLGLIGQYF
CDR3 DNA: TGTGCCAGCAGCCAATCGTGGGACTTGGGACTGATAGGGCAGTACTTC

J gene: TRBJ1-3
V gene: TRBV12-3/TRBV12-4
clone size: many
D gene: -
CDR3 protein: CASSLAGFSGNTIYF
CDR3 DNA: TGTGCCAGCAGTTTAGCAGGGTTCTCTGGAAACACCATATATTTT

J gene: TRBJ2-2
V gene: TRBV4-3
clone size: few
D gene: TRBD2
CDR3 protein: CASSQERVAGGNTGELFF
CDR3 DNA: TGCGCCAGCAGCCAAGAGCGAGTAGCGGGAGGCAACACCGGGGAGCTGTTTTTT

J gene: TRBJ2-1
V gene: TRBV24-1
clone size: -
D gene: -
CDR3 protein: CATSDGQNAYNEQFF
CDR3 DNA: TGTGCCACCAGTGATGGACAGAATGCCTACAATGAGCAGTTCTTC

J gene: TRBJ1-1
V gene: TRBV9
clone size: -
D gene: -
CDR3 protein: CASGGGSTEAFF
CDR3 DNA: TGTGCCTCGGGCGGGGGCAGCACTGAAGCTTTCTTT

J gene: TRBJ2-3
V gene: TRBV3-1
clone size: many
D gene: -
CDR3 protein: CASSQGQGGTDTQYF
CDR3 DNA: TGCGCCAGCAGCCAAGGCCAGGGTGGGACAGATACGCAGTATTTT

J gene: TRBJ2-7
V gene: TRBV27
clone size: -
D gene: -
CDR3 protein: CASGAGQFSEQYF
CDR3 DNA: TGTGCCAGCGGGGCAGGACAATTTTCCGAGCAGTACTTC

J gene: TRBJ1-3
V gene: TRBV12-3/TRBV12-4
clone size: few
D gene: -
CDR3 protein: CASSLVPRVFGNTIYF
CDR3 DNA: TGTGCCAGCAGTTTGGTTCCCCGGGTATTTGGAAACACCATATATTTT

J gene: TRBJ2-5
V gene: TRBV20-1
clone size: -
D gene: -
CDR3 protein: CKVEVGETQYF
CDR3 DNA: TGCAAGGTGGAAGTAGGGGAGACCCAGTACTTC

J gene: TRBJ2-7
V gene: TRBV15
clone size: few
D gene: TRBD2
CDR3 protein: CATSRELAGTYEQYF
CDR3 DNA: TGTGCCACCAGCAGAGAACTAGCGGGCACCTACGAGCAGTACTTC

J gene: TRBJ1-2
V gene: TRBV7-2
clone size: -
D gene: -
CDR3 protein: CASSWYTGPEDYLTEENYGYTF
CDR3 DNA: TGTGCCAGCAGCTGGTACACAGGTCCGGAGGATTATCTGACTGAAGAGAACTATGGCTACACCTTC